This TCR beta chain was captured by sequencing in a study of CD8+CD57+ T cells in acquired aplastic anemia. The study's findings and limits: For CD8+ Simpson's diversity, patients and controls showed no significant difference. Researchers report that about 29 CD8+ CDR3 sequences appeared in both patients and controls.

Sequenced patients had shown CD8+CD57+ cell expansion by flow cytometry. The cohort consisted entirely of patients having severe acquired aplastic anemia. As concerns this clonotype: What it recognizes is unknown.

The use of genomic DNA as template underpinned the TCR beta VDJ and CDR3 profiling. MiXCR, applied by TCRdb to the reads, yields one record per CDR3 protein. The sample yields 200,000 to 300,000 distinct CDR3 sequences, 65% to 90% seen once. The germline V gene encodes CDR1 SGHAT and CDR2 FQNNGV. The V segment lost 5 bases and the J segment 0 bases; nucleotides outside the gene matches: 13. This CDR3 has 19 residues. This chain connects TRBV11-2 to TRBJ2-7, with 13 positions matching TRBD2. The TCR sequence derives from a human donor with aplastic anemia. Sequenced sample: sorted CD4+, CD8+, or CD8+CD57+ T cells (not recorded which) from PBMCs. The CDR3 nucleotides read TGTGCCAGCAGCCCACAGACTAGCGGGGGGATCATCGACTCCTACGAGCAGTACTTC. Amino acid sequence: CASSPQTSGGIIDSYEQYF. The full variable domain, completed using reference TRBV11-2 and TRBJ2-7, is EAGVAQSPRYKIIEKRQSVAFWCNPISGHATLYWYQQILGQGPKLLIQFQNNGVVDDSQLPKDRFSAERLKGVDSTLKIQPAKLEDSAVYLCASSPQTSGGIIDSYEQYFGPGTRLTVT.